These 21 T cell receptor beta chains were all obtained from the same sample, sequenced in a study of cytomegalovirus exposure and HLA in healthy donors. 60 Vbeta and 13 Jbeta primers were used in PCR. The repertoire was sequenced with immunoSEQ multiplex PCR; TCRdb's copy has only in-frame clones and lacks some. Among approximately 240,000 clones listed, over 80% were seen once. Material: PBMCs. The origin of the receptors is a middle-aged woman in good health and CMV-seropositive.

Notes on this clone: One end of the junction fails to match germline, which may point to a read error. The V call is TRBV7-9, the J call TRBJ2-7, with a possible D match to TRBD2 (5 bases). The germline CDR1 and CDR2 sequences are SEHNR and FQNEAQ (reference sequence). This CDR3 contains 12 residues. This CDR3 is CSSSLGGGEQYF. The DNA of the CDR3 is TGTTCCAGCAGCTTAGGAGGTGGCGAGCAGTACTTC.

DNA for the CDR3: TGCAGCGCTAACAGGGGCACCTATGGCTACACCTTC. Its translation: CSANRGTYGYTF. V usage is TRBV29-1 and J usage is TRBJ1-2; 7 nucleotides agree with TRBD1. This CDR3 spans 12 amino acids. CDR1 and CDR2 from the germline V gene are SQVTM and ANQGSEA. J gave up 4 bases and V 7 bases, and 6 bases lay outside the gene matches.

The chain joins TRBV27 to TRBJ1-4; TRBD1 matches 7 bases. The germline gives CDR1 MNHEY, CDR2 SMNVEV (reference sequence). V lost 5 bases and J lost 4; bases outside the gene matches: 7. The CDR3 length is 15 residues. CDR3 amino acids: CASSLRQGLNEKLFF. The CDR3 coding sequence is TGTGCCAGCAGTCTCAGACAGGGCCTTAATGAAAAACTGTTTTTT.

CDR3 residues: CASGGQGYNSPLHF. The DNA of the CDR3 is TGTGCCAGTGGGGGACAGGGGTATAATTCACCCCTCCACTTT. This chain joins TRBV7-2 and TRBJ1-6; TRBD1 agrees at 10 bases. V trimming: 9 bases; J trimming: 4 bases; junction bases outside the gene matches: 3. The CDR3 is made up of 14 amino acids. Germline V gene data show CDR1 as SGHTA and CDR2 as FQGNSA.

J is TRBJ1-4 and V is TRBV9; maybe TRBD1 (5 bases). The ends were cut back, 0 bases at V and 7 bases at J, with 10 bases in the middle. Germline CDR1 is SGDLS and CDR2 is YYNGEE. This CDR3 region has 14 residues. DNA of the CDR3: TGTGCCAGCAGCGTAGGCCAGGGAAGTGAAAAACTGTTTTTT. This codes for CASSVGQGSEKLFF. Full variable domain (rest looked up from reference TRBV9 and TRBJ1-4): DSGVTQTPKHLITATGQRVTLRCSPRSGDLSVYWYQQSLDQGLQFLIQYYNGEERAKGNILERFSAQQFPDLHSELNLSSLELGDSALYFCASSVGQGSEKLFFGSGTQLSVL.

This rearrangement joins TRBV7-3 to TRBJ2-1; D remains ambiguous. The CDR3 consists of 16 residues. Trimming took 0 bases from V and 0 from J, leaving 9 bases between them. The germline V gene encodes CDR1 SGHTA and CDR2 FQGTGA. CDR3 bases: TGTGCCAGCAGCTTAACCTACGATAACTCCTACAATGAGCAGTTCTTC. Translation gives CASSLTYDNSYNEQFF.

The chain is built from TRBV28 and TRBJ2-5; D possibly corresponds to TRBD2 (6 bases). The CDR3 is made up of 14 amino acids. Germline V lookup: CDR1 MDHEN, CDR2 SYDVKM. The germline V and J ends were trimmed by 5 bases and 3 bases, with 13 bases remaining between them. CDR3 residues: CASSPGTAEETQYF. The CDR3, as DNA: TGTGCCAGCAGTCCTGGGACTGCCGAAGAGACCCAGTACTTC.

This chain joins TRBV1 and TRBJ2-3; the D call in the table, TRBD2, was not verified against the DNA. TRBV1 is a pseudogene locus. The CDR3 is made up of 20 amino acids. The CDR3 nucleotides read TGCACCAGCAGCCGACCGGGCGGGACTAGCGGGAAAGGGAGCACAGATACGCAGTATTTT. This encodes CTSSRPGGTSGKGSTDTQYF.

This chain uses TRBV27 with TRBJ1-2, with 12 bases that match TRBD1. V lost 5 bases, J lost 5 bases, and 9 bases stayed unmatched. Looked up from germline, CDR1 is MNHEY and CDR2 is SMNVEV (reference sequence). CDR3 length: 16 residues. DNA of the CDR3: TGTGCCAGCAGTCGTTCCGGGACAGGGGGCGGGTATGGCTACACCTTC. Translated: CASSRSGTGGGYGYTF.

This rearrangement joins TRBV10-3 to TRBJ1-1; D not resolved. Per the germline V gene, CDR1 is ENHRY and CDR2 is SYGVKD. CDR3 length: 14 amino acids. V lost 4 bases to trimming and J lost 2 bases, with 11 bases between them. CDR3 sequence reads: CAISAEGSNTEAFF. The CDR3, as DNA: TGTGCCATCAGTGCCGAGGGTAGCAACACTGAAGCTTTCTTT.

This chain connects TRBV12-5 to TRBJ1-1; weak D call: TRBD1 (6 bases). Germline V lookup: CDR1 LGHNT, CDR2 FRNRAP. V was trimmed by 0 bases and J by 11 bases, leaving 13 bases between them. The CDR3 length is 13 residues. The CDR3 region has the DNA TGTGCTAGTGGTTTGGTACGTGGGGACATGGCTTTCTTT. Amino acid sequence: CASGLVRGDMAFF.

The chain joins TRBV11-3 to TRBJ2-2; possible D gene TRBD1, 5 bases. Trimming left V 0 bases short and J 5 bases short, with 13 bases between. There are 16 residues in the CDR3. CDR1 and CDR2 from the germline V gene are SGHNT and YENEEA. The DNA for the CDR3 is TGTGCCAGCAGCTTAGAGGGGCTACCCGGGACCGGGGAGCTGTTTTTT. This translates into CASSLEGLPGTGELFF.

The J gene is TRBJ1-2, the V gene TRBV6-5; D is unresolved. Trimming cost V 10 bases and J 0 bases, with 9 bases left between them. In germline, CDR1 is MNHEY, CDR2 SVGAGI. This CDR3 comprises 12 residues. The CDR3 is CATRLANYGYTF. As DNA, the CDR3 is TGTGCCACCCGACTAGCTAACTATGGCTACACCTTC.

The rearrangement uses TRBV30 and TRBJ2-2; weak D call: TRBD1 (8 bases). V was cut by 3 bases and J by 7 bases, with 24 bases left in between. The germline V gene encodes CDR1 GTSNPN and CDR2 SVGIG (reference sequence). The CDR3 has 17 amino acids. CDR3 protein: CAWRTYFYRGGSGELFF. The CDR3 DNA sequence: TGTGCCTGGAGAACATATTTTTACAGGGGGGGGAGCGGGGAGCTGTTTTTT.

The V call is TRBV27, the J call TRBJ2-7; tentatively, D is TRBD1 (6 bases). Germline values: CDR1 MNHEY, CDR2 SMNVEV (reference sequence). The CDR3 extends over 16 amino acids. V lost 7 bases and J 4 bases, leaving 23 bases between the germline ends. The CDR3 coding sequence is TGTGCCAGCACCGGATACCGGGACACGAGGGAATACGAGCAGTACTTC. This translates into CASTGYRDTREYEQYF.

The chain joins TRBV18 to TRBJ1-1; D uncertain. V gave up 0 bases and J gave up 1 base, with 6 bases separating them. The CDR3 is 14 amino acids. The germline V gene has CDR1 KGHSH and CDR2 LQKENI. DNA for the CDR3: TGTGCCAGCTCACCACCCCCCCAGAACACTGAAGCTTTCTTT. It specifies CASSPPPQNTEAFF.

The count of this clone is one. The chain couples TRBV19 to TRBJ1-1; TRBD1 is a possible D gene (5 bases). This CDR3 has 16 residues. V dropped 1 base and J dropped 6 bases, with 18 bases sitting between them. Germline-derived CDR1 and CDR2 are LNHDA and SQIVND (reference sequence). The CDR3 nucleotides are TGTGCCAGTAGTATAGCCTATGAAACCCGGACACCTGAAGCTTTCTTT. Translation gives CASSIAYETRTPEAFF.

The V call is TRBV19, the J call TRBJ2-4, with 7 bases matching TRBD1. V gave up 7 bases and J gave up 1 base; unmatched junction bases: 16. This CDR3 region has 18 residues. The germline gives CDR1 LNHDA, CDR2 SQIVND (reference sequence). The DNA of the CDR3 is TGTGCCAGTACCGCGGGCGTAGGGGGCGTCGCGGCCAAAAACATTCAGTACTTC. This codes for CASTAGVGGVAAKNIQYF.

V and J are TRBV5-1 and TRBJ2-3; 9 nucleotides line up with TRBD2. V shed 4 bases, J shed 0 bases, and the junction held 3 bases outside the gene matches. Germline CDR1 reads SGHRS; CDR2 reads YFSETQ. The length of the CDR3 is 15 residues. CDR3: CASSASGASTDTQYF. In DNA, the CDR3 is TGCGCCAGCAGCGCTAGCGGGGCTAGCACAGATACGCAGTATTTT. The full variable domain, its missing parts supplied by reference TRBV5-1 and TRBJ2-3, is KAGVTQTPRYLIKTRGQQVTLSCSPISGHRSVSWYQQTPGQGLQFLFEYFSETQRNKGNFPGRFSGRQFSNSRSEMNVSTLELGDSALYLCASSASGASTDTQYFGPGTRLTVL.

Note on this clone: This specimen includes other DNA sequences encoding the same CDR3. The chain carries TRBV10-3 and TRBJ2-1; 8 bases are shared with TRBD1. V shed 0 bases and J 6 bases; nucleotides not matched to a gene: 4. The CDR3 runs to 15 residues. Per germline, CDR1 ENHRY and CDR2 SYGVKD. In nucleotides, the CDR3 is TGTGCCATCAGTGAGTCAACAGGGGGAGGCAATGAGCAGTTCTTC. Translating it yields CAISESTGGGNEQFF.

This clone was found a few times. The rearrangement joins TRBV14 to TRBJ1-2; TRBD1 is a possible D gene (6 bases). The germline V gene encodes CDR1 SGHDN and CDR2 FVKESK. V dropped 5 bases and J dropped 7 bases, with 17 bases sitting between them. This CDR3 has 14 amino acids. The CDR3 sequence: CASSSLTGSGGYTF. In DNA, the CDR3 is TGTGCCAGCAGCTCTCTAACAGGGTCGGGTGGCTACACCTTC.